This TCR beta chain emerged from a study of response to subunit inactivated influenza vaccine. TCRdb passed the RT-PCR reads through MiXCR, listing each CDR3 protein once. The profile shows hundreds of thousands of distinct CDR3 sequences, approximately 14% of them singletons. Germline V gene sequence: CDR1 MGHRA, CDR2 YSYEKL. Trimming stripped 0 bases from V and 2 bases from J, with 12 bases between. The CDR3 consists of 16 residues. The chain is built from TRBV4-1 and TRBJ2-3, with D hard to call. The TCR comes from a middle-aged man who received an inactivated influenza vaccine. Sample: PBMCs from blood, taken less than 15 days before vaccination. CDR3 DNA: TGCGCCAGCAGCCAAGATCTGGCGGATTTCACAGATACGCAGTATTTT. Translating gives CASSQDLADFTDTQYF.